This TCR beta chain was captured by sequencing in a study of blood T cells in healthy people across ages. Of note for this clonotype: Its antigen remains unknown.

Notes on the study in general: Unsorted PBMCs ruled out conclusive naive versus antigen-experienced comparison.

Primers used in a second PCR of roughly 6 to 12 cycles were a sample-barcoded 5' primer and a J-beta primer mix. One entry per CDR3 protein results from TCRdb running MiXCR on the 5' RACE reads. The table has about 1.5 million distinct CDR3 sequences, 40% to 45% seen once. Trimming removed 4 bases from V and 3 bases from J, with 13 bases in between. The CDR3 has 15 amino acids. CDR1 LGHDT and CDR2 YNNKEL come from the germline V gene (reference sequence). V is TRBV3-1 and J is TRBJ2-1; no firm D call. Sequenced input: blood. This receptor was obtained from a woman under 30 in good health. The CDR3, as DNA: TGTGCCAGCAGCCGAGTTAGGACCCTCTACAATGAGCAGTTCTTC. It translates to CASSRVRTLYNEQFF.